This T cell receptor beta chain was sequenced during a study of blood T cells in healthy people across ages. The CDR3 runs 14 residues. The germline V and J ends were trimmed by 4 bases and 6 bases, with 14 bases remaining between them. Per the germline V gene, CDR1 is SGHRS and CDR2 is YFSETQ. With a J-beta primer mix and a sample-barcoded 5' primer, a second PCR ran about 6 to 11 cycles. Every cDNA molecule carried a tag from a template-switch adaptor bearing 12 random nucleotides. TCRdb analysed the 5' RACE reads with MiXCR anew, one entry per CDR3 protein. Among hundreds of thousands of distinct CDR3 sequences listed, approximately 53% were seen once. This clonotype was counted only a few times. The donors, aged about 6 to 90, were healthy Caucasians from Russia.

This chain uses TRBV5-1 with TRBJ2-1; possibly TRBD1 for D (6 bases). The sequenced sample consisted of blood. The clonotype was recovered from a middle-aged man in good health. The CDR3 nucleotides are TGCGCCAGCAGCCTCCAAACAGGGTCCAATGAGCAGTTCTTC. Amino acids: CASSLQTGSNEQFF.